A single sample is the source of the 25 T cell receptor beta chains below, sequenced in a study of OX40 agonist ivuxolimab in advanced cancers. This table comes from immunoSEQ multiplex PCR, and its TCRdb copy is limited to in-frame clones, with some not included. The sample consists of 15,000 to 25,000 clones, 65% to 85% of them appearing once. Sequences were derived from CD4+ or CD8+ T cells sorted from blood, sampled in a trial of the OX40 agonist ivuxolimab. The receptor source for this set is an adult with an advanced solid tumor such as melanoma, head and neck, liver or kidney cancer.

The V and J genes are TRBV5-6 and TRBJ2-7; maybe TRBD1 (5 bases). CDR1 and CDR2 from the germline V gene are SGHDT and YYEEEE. This CDR3 spans 14 amino acids. The ends were cut back, 2 bases at V and 4 bases at J, with 13 bases in the middle. CDR3: CASSLSRALYEQYF. Here the CDR3 DNA reads TGTGCCAGCAGCTTAAGCAGGGCCCTATACGAGCAGTACTTC.

V and J are TRBV5-6 and TRBJ2-1, with 10 bases that match TRBD2. Germline CDR1 reads SGHDT; CDR2 reads YYEEEE. Losses at the gene ends were 3 bases for V and 5 bases for J; bases not matched to a gene: 8. The CDR3 runs 16 residues. The chain's CDR3 is CASSWPAGGINNEQFF. DNA for the CDR3: TGTGCCAGCAGCTGGCCAGCGGGAGGGATCAACAATGAGCAGTTCTTC.

The rearrangement links TRBV2 to TRBJ2-3; D might be TRBD2 (6 bases). The length of the CDR3 is 15 residues. V lost 10 bases and J 3 bases, leaving 20 bases between the germline ends. Germline assignment: CDR1 SNHLY and CDR2 FYNNEI. CDR3 protein: CATDPPGLSTDTQYF. CDR3 DNA sequence: TGTGCCACCGACCCCCCGGGACTCAGTACAGATACGCAGTATTTT.

The rearrangement uses TRBV19 and TRBJ2-2, with TRBD1 identical over 7 bases. CDR1 is LNHDA, CDR2 SQIVND, per germline (reference sequence). Trimming at V came to 5 bases and at J to 0 bases, leaving 3 bases not matched to a gene. The CDR3 spans 15 residues. The CDR3 here is CASSWTGSNTGELFF. In nucleotides, the CDR3 is TGTGCCAGTAGTTGGACAGGATCGAACACCGGGGAGCTGTTTTTT. Full variable domain (rest looked up from reference TRBV19 and TRBJ2-2): DGGITQSPKYLFRKEGQNVTLSCEQNLNHDAMYWYRQDPGQGLRLIYYSQIVNDFQKGDIAEGYSVSREKKESFPLTVTSAQKNPTAFYLCASSWTGSNTGELFFGEGSRLTVL.

The CDR3 sequence: CASSPGTGSYEQYF. The CDR3 nucleotides are TGTGCCAGCAGCCCCGGGACAGGGAGCTACGAGCAGTACTTC. The chain links TRBV6-5 to TRBJ2-7, with TRBD1 identical over 9 bases. The CDR3 has 14 residues. Germline V gene data show CDR1 as MNHEY and CDR2 as SVGAGI. V gave up 6 bases and J gave up 3 bases; unmatched junction bases: 6.

This sequence joins TRBV2 and TRBJ2-5; TRBD2 matches 8 bases. The DNA end favors TRBJ2-7, so the J call may be wrong. The CDR3 length is 13 residues. Germline values: CDR1 SNHLY, CDR2 FYNNEI. The CDR3, as DNA: TGTGCCGGCCAGACTAGCGACTCCTACGAGCAGTACTTC. Encoded protein: CAGQTSDSYEQYF.

This chain joins TRBV27 and TRBJ2-5, with no clear D. From germline, CDR1 is MNHEY and CDR2 SMNVEV (reference sequence). Trimming shortened V by 3 bases and J by 5 bases, and 7 bases separated the two germline ends. The length of the CDR3 is 12 residues. For the CDR3, the DNA is TGTGCCAGCAGTTTTGTAGGCGAGACCCAGTACTTC. It translates to CASSFVGETQYF.

The J gene is TRBJ2-7, the V gene TRBV27; a possible D gene is TRBD1 (5 bases). Germline V gene data show CDR1 as MNHEY and CDR2 as SMNVEV (reference sequence). CDR3 length: 15 residues. V lost 2 bases, J lost 6 bases, and 17 bases lay in between. The CDR3 DNA follows: TGTGCCAGCAGTTTAAGATATGGCAGGGAAGGCGAGCAGTACTTC. Translated: CASSLRYGREGEQYF.

The rearrangement links TRBV9 to TRBJ1-2, with unresolved D. The ends were cut back, 3 bases at V and 4 bases at J, with 10 bases in the middle. The length of the CDR3 is 13 residues. Germline V lookup: CDR1 SGDLS, CDR2 YYNGEE. The CDR3 bases are TGTGCCAGCAGCGGACTGAGAAGCTATGGCTACACCTTC. This translates into CASSGLRSYGYTF.

In this sample, this clone turned up once. This sequence joins TRBV6-5 and TRBJ2-7; 8 nucleotides align to TRBD1. This CDR3 spans 14 amino acids. CDR1 is MNHEY, CDR2 SVGAGI, per germline. Losses at the gene ends were 8 bases for V and 3 bases for J; bases not matched to a gene: 9. The CDR3 protein is CASRSLGQGYEQYF. In DNA, the CDR3 is TGTGCCAGCCGGAGCCTCGGACAGGGCTACGAGCAGTACTTC.

This rearrangement joins TRBV28 to TRBJ1-1; D gene uncertain. The V gene lost 6 bases and the J gene lost 4 bases, with 21 bases spanning the gap. The CDR3 is made up of 16 amino acids. The germline V gene has CDR1 MDHEN and CDR2 SYDVKM. The CDR3 is CASSPTGEVIRTEAFF. The CDR3 DNA follows: TGTGCCAGCAGCCCTACCGGAGAAGTGATCCGCACTGAAGCTTTCTTT. Full variable domain (missing parts from reference TRBV28 and TRBJ1-1): DVKVTQSSRYLVKRTGEKVFLECVQDMDHENMFWYRQDPGLGLRLIYFSYDVKMKEKGDIPEGYSVSREKKERFSLILESASTNQTSMYLCASSPTGEVIRTEAFFGQGTRLTVV.

As concerns this clone: Germline and junction disagree at one end, which may indicate a read error. The chain uses TRBV6-5 and TRBJ2-4; 9 nucleotides line up with TRBD1. The CDR3 totals 14 residues. Per germline, CDR1 MNHEY and CDR2 SVGAGI. For the CDR3, the DNA is TGTGCCATCAGTGAAAGACAGGGGGAGAACATTCAGTACTTC. Its translation is CAISERQGENIQYF.

The chain uses TRBV9 and TRBJ2-1; 8 bases agree with TRBD1. The length of the CDR3 is 16 residues. CDR1 and CDR2 (germline): SGDLS, YYNGEE. J lost 5 bases, V lost 3 bases, and 10 bases had no gene match. CDR3 sequence (DNA): TGTGCCAGCAGCGAGTTCACAGGGGGTGTAGACAATGAGCAGTTCTTC. As protein: CASSEFTGGVDNEQFF.

This clone is labeled as medium-sized. This sequence joins TRBV10-2 and TRBJ1-2; D is unclear. Germline V CDR1 and CDR2: WSHSY, SAAADI. The CDR3 is made up of 14 amino acids. V was pared by 2 bases and J by 7 bases, with 14 bases between. The CDR3 DNA sequence: TGCGCCAGCAGTGAGGGAGCCTCCGAGGGTGGCTACACCTTC. It yields the protein CASSEGASEGGYTF.

The chain employs TRBV30 and TRBJ2-3; 7 bases match TRBD2. With 3 bases clipped from V and 0 bases from J, the junction kept 3 bases outside the gene matches. In germline, CDR1 is GTSNPN, CDR2 SVGIG (reference sequence). The CDR3 extends over 14 amino acids. CDR3 in DNA: TGTGCCTGGAGAGATAGCGGGAGCACAGATACGCAGTATTTT. As protein: CAWRDSGSTDTQYF.

This rearrangement joins TRBV2 to TRBJ2-5, with 8 positions matching TRBD2. Matching the DNA end better, TRBJ2-7 makes the J call doubtful. CDR3 length: 14 amino acids. Germline CDR1 reads SNHLY; CDR2 reads FYNNEI. The CDR3 region is CASSEGSGVYEQYF. The CDR3 bases are TGTGCCAGCAGTGAAGGTAGCGGGGTATACGAGCAGTACTTC.

The V gene is TRBV30, the J gene TRBJ2-7; 7 nucleotides match TRBD1. Germline values: CDR1 GTSNPN, CDR2 SVGIG (reference sequence). V shed 7 bases and J 6 bases; nucleotides not matched to a gene: 9. This CDR3 is 12 amino acids long. The CDR3 coding sequence is TGTGCCTCCGGACAGGAGAGAGGCGAGCAGTACTTC. Translating gives CASGQERGEQYF.

The V call is TRBV7-9, the J call TRBJ2-5, with unresolved D. The V end lost 2 bases, the J end lost 0 bases, and 10 bases lay between the germline ends. Germline V CDR1 and CDR2: SEHNR, FQNEAQ (reference sequence). This CDR3 region has 15 residues. The CDR3 DNA sequence: TGTGCCAGCAGCTTAAGGACGGGTTACCAAGAGACCCAGTACTTC. It specifies CASSLRTGYQETQYF.

With respect to this clone: An end of the junction does not agree with germline; a read error may underlie this. This chain connects TRBV9 to TRBJ2-1; no clear D. Germline V gene sequence: CDR1 SGDLS, CDR2 YYNGEE. The length of the CDR3 is 13 residues. This CDR3 is CASSVTSSNEQFF. Written as DNA, the CDR3 is TGTGCCAGCAGCGTAACCTCCTCCAATGAGCAGTTCTTC.

The genes are TRBV4-1 and TRBJ2-3; unclear D gene. The length of the CDR3 is 16 residues. Deletions cut 1 base from V and 0 bases from J, with 11 bases between. The germline V gene encodes CDR1 MGHRA and CDR2 YSYEKL. The chain's CDR3 is CASSQVVGRSTDTQYF. The CDR3 DNA reads TGCGCCAGCAGCCAAGTGGTTGGGCGAAGCACAGATACGCAGTATTTT.

This CDR3 reads CASRENAGNTEAFF. For the CDR3, the DNA is TGTGCCAGCAGAGAAAATGCAGGGAACACTGAAGCTTTCTTT. The chain links TRBV27 to TRBJ1-1; D gene ambiguous. CDR1 is MNHEY, CDR2 SMNVEV, per germline (reference sequence). V lost 6 bases to trimming and J lost 1 base, with 12 bases between them. The length of the CDR3 is 14 residues.

The chain employs TRBV5-8 and TRBJ2-1; D remains ambiguous. This CDR3 comprises 15 residues. Deletions cut 0 bases from V and 3 bases from J, with 10 bases between. Germline loops: CDR1 SGHTS, CDR2 YDEGEE. The CDR3 sequence is CASSLDESHYNEQFF. In nucleotides, the CDR3 is TGTGCCAGCAGCTTGGACGAAAGCCACTACAATGAGCAGTTCTTC.

This clone was detected only once. This sequence joins TRBV27 and TRBJ1-2, with D unresolved. The length of the CDR3 is 13 residues. V was shortened by 2 bases and J by 7 bases, with 11 bases between the two germline ends. Germline CDR1 reads MNHEY; CDR2 reads SMNVEV (reference sequence). CDR3 residues: CASSLRPRGGYTF. The DNA for the CDR3 is TGTGCCAGCAGTTTACGACCTCGGGGTGGCTACACCTTC.

This chain links TRBV5-6 with TRBJ2-7; D uncertain. Looked up from germline, CDR1 is SGHDT and CDR2 is YYEEEE. The CDR3 runs to 13 residues. With 4 bases removed from V and 3 bases from J, the gap between germline ends came to 11 bases. The CDR3 coding sequence is TGTGCCAGCAGCCATACGACCAGCTACGAGCAGTACTTC. It yields the protein CASSHTTSYEQYF.

J is TRBJ2-5 and V is TRBV7-3, with a possible D match to TRBD1 (5 bases). Matching the DNA end better, TRBJ2-7 makes the J call doubtful. The germline CDR1 and CDR2 sequences are SGHTA and FQGTGA. The length of the CDR3 is 16 residues. DNA for the CDR3: TGTGCCAGCAGCTTAATGGTCAGGGCGATAAACTACGAGCAGTACTTC. Protein sequence: CASSLMVRAINYEQYF.